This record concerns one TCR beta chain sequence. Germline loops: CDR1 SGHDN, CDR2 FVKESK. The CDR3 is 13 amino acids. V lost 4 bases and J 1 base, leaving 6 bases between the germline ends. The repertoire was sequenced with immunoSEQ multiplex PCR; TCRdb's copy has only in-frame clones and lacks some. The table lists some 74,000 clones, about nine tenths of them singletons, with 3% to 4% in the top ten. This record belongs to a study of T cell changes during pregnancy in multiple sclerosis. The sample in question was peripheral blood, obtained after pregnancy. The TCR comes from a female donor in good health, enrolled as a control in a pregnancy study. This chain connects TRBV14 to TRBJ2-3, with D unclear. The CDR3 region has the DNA TGTGCCAGCAGCCTACCGGGCACAGATACGCAGTATTTT. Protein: CASSLPGTDTQYF.